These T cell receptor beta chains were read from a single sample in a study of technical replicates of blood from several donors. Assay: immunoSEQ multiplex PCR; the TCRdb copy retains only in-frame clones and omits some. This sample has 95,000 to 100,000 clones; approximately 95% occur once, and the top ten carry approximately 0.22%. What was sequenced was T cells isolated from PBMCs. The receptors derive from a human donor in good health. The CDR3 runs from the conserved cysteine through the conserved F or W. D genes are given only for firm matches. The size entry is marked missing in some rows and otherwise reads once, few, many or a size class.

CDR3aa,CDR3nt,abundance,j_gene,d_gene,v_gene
CASSVTGSPGTNEKLFF,TGCGCCAGCAGCGTAACAGGGTCCCCGGGGACTAATGAAAAACTGTTTTTT,.,TRBJ1-4,.,TRBV5-1
CASSSTTPDRGRLKGRTFF,TGTGCCAGCAGCAGTACTACGCCGGACAGGGGGCGCCTTAAGGGAAGGACTTTCTTT,.,TRBJ1-1,.,TRBV21-1
CASSLTTGGWFGSNQPQHF,TGTGCCAGCAGTCTCACAACAGGGGGCTGGTTTGGAAGCAATCAGCCCCAGCATTTT,.,TRBJ1-5,TRBD1,TRBV28
CASSVAGSGGRNTGELFF,TGTGCCAGCAGCGTAGCTGGTAGCGGGGGGAGAAACACCGGGGAGCTGTTTTTT,.,TRBJ2-2,TRBD2,TRBV9
CASSLGLAVLDGTDTQYF,TGTGCCAGCAGCTTAGGACTAGCGGTACTTGATGGAACAGATACGCAGTATTTT,.,TRBJ2-3,TRBD2,TRBV7-8
CASSTPTGTNYGYTF,TGTGCCAGCAGTACGCCGACAGGGACTAACTATGGCTACACCTTC,.,TRBJ1-2,TRBD1,TRBV28
CASTPLASSSNEQFF,TGTGCCAGTACCCCCCTAGCGAGCTCCTCCAATGAGCAGTTCTTC,.,TRBJ2-1,.,TRBV19
CASSPLSLLSGGEQYF,TGTGCCAGCAGCCCACTTTCCCTCCTTTCGGGGGGCGAGCAGTACTTC,.,TRBJ2-7,TRBD2,TRBV7-9
CASSLVSYQETQYF,TGTGCCAGCAGCTTAGTGTCCTACCAAGAGACCCAGTACTTC,.,TRBJ2-5,.,TRBV7-6
CASSEGPEYGYTF,TGTGCCAGCAGTGAAGGGCCAGAATATGGCTACACCTTC,.,TRBJ1-2,.,TRBV2
CASSLTGSTNEKLFF,TGTGCCAGCAGTTTGACAGGGTCAACTAATGAAAAACTGTTTTTT,.,TRBJ1-4,TRBD1,TRBV6-5
CASSLGTASYEQYF,TGTGCCAGCAGCTTAGGGACAGCCTCCTACGAGCAGTACTTC,.,TRBJ2-7,.,TRBV7-9
CASSLIAGGPYEQFF,TGTGCCAGCAGTTTAATAGCGGGGGGGCCATATGAGCAGTTCTTC,.,TRBJ2-1,TRBD2,TRBV6-5
CASSATGRVNTGELFF,TGTGCCAGCAGTGCGACAGGTCGGGTGAACACCGGGGAGCTGTTTTTT,.,TRBJ2-2,.,TRBV9
CASSGGEGGSAYEQYF,TGTGCCAGCAGCGGGGGGGAGGGAGGTAGCGCCTACGAGCAGTACTTC,.,TRBJ2-7,TRBD2,TRBV7-6
CASSPRTGAPYEQYF,TGTGCCAGCAGCCCCCGGACAGGGGCCCCCTACGAGCAGTACTTC,.,TRBJ2-7,TRBD1,TRBV9
CASSQQGFSGNTIYF,TGCGCCAGCAGCCAACAGGGGTTTTCTGGAAACACCATATATTTT,once,TRBJ1-3,.,TRBV4-1
CASGLAGGTDTQYF,TGTGCCAGTGGCCTAGCGGGGGGCACAGATACGCAGTATTTT,.,TRBJ2-3,TRBD2,TRBV28
CASSPDSNEKLFF,TGTGCCAGCAGCCCGGACAGTAATGAAAAACTGTTTTTT,.,TRBJ1-4,.,TRBV9
CASSYLYRGLGGYTF,TGTGCCAGCAGTTACCTCTACAGGGGGCTTGGGGGCTACACCTTC,.,TRBJ1-2,TRBD1,TRBV28
CASRPVRDFTGELFF,TGTGCCAGCAGACCCGTGAGGGATTTCACCGGGGAGCTGTTTTTT,once,TRBJ2-2,.,TRBV7-9
CASSLGTVEGDTQYF,TGCGCCAGCAGCTTGGGTACAGTCGAGGGAGATACGCAGTATTTT,.,TRBJ2-3,.,TRBV5-1
CASIKTAGGHEQYF,TGTGCCAGCATAAAAACGGCAGGGGGCCACGAGCAGTACTTC,.,TRBJ2-7,TRBD1,TRBV6-6
CSVHRAGEQYF,TGCAGTGTGCACAGGGCGGGCGAGCAGTACTTC,.,TRBJ2-7,.,TRBV20-1
CASSYAWAGGTDTQYF,TGTGCCAGCAGTTATGCCTGGGCAGGGGGCACAGATACGCAGTATTTT,.,TRBJ2-3,.,TRBV6-5
CASSLGQGPSNQPQHF,TGCGCCAGCAGCTTGGGCCAGGGGCCCAGCAATCAGCCCCAGCATTTT,.,TRBJ1-5,.,TRBV5-1
CASSLDFSIAGEFF,TGTGCCAGCAGCTTAGATTTCAGTATAGCAGGGGAGTTCTTC,.,TRBJ2-1,.,TRBV7-9
CASSQGKGRSYNEQFF,TGCGCCAGCAGCCAAGGGAAAGGGAGGTCCTACAATGAGCAGTTCTTC,.,TRBJ2-1,.,TRBV4-1
CASSAPLRETQYF,TGTGCCAGCTCGGCACCGCTGAGGGAGACCCAGTACTTC,.,TRBJ2-5,.,TRBV2
CATSMNRGSGRQTDTQYF,TGTGCCACCAGTATGAATCGCGGTAGCGGGAGACAAACAGATACGCAGTATTTT,.,TRBJ2-3,TRBD2,TRBV15
CASSPGAGAKTYGYTF,TGCGCCAGCAGCCCTGGGGCTGGGGCGAAGACCTATGGCTACACCTTC,.,TRBJ1-2,.,TRBV5-1
CSVEGAGEKLFF,TGCAGCGTTGAAGGGGCTGGTGAAAAACTGTTTTTT,.,TRBJ1-4,.,TRBV29-1
CASSLEQTDYEQYF,TGTGCCAGCAGCTTAGAACAGACCGACTACGAGCAGTACTTC,.,TRBJ2-7,.,TRBV7-9
CASSQIGEGATNEKLFF,TGCGCCAGCAGCCAAATAGGGGAAGGGGCAACTAATGAAAAACTGTTTTTT,.,TRBJ1-4,.,TRBV4-1
CASSLGPGVYEQYF,TGTGCCAGCTCTCTGGGACCAGGGGTCTACGAGCAGTACTTC,.,TRBJ2-7,.,TRBV18
CASSRPVGGDQETQYF,TGTGCCAGCAGCCGACCCGTGGGCGGGGACCAAGAGACCCAGTACTTC,once,TRBJ2-5,.,TRBV7-9
CATCGGTGNTEAFF,TGTGCCACCTGCGGCGGGACAGGGAACACTGAAGCTTTCTTT,.,TRBJ1-1,TRBD1,TRBV2
CASTPRDTFSEQYF,TGTGCCAGCACCCCCCGGGACACCTTTAGCGAGCAGTACTTC,.,TRBJ2-7,.,TRBV6-1